These T cell receptor beta chains were read from a single sample in a study of post-analysis software for immune sequencing data. TCRdb recomputed calls from the PCR reads with MiXCR, one row per CDR3 protein. The sample records 150,000 to 200,000 distinct CDR3 sequences, about 32% being singletons. The sequenced sample consisted of blood. These receptor sequences come from a girl aged 10 to 17 with multiple sclerosis. Each CDR3 is given with its conserved first and last residue. The D gene is left open where the match is weak. The listing skips clone size in some rows; elsewhere it reads once, few, many or a size class.

CDR3 protein,CDR3 DNA,J gene,clone size,D gene,V gene
CSARDGNTIYF,TGCAGTGCTAGAGATGGAAACACCATATATTTT,TRBJ1-3,once,NA,TRBV20-1
CASSLIGQNEKLFF,TGTGCCAGCAGCTTGATCGGACAGAATGAAAAACTGTTTTTT,TRBJ1-4,NA,NA,TRBV5-5
CASGRSGNQPQHF,TGTGCCAGCGGGAGGTCGGGCAATCAGCCCCAGCATTTT,TRBJ1-5,NA,NA,TRBV6-5
CASSLGEGQPQHF,TGTGCCAGCAGCTTAGGTGAGGGCCAGCCCCAGCATTTT,TRBJ1-5,NA,NA,TRBV11-2
CASSRNREKGGYTF,TGTGCCAGCAGCAGAAACAGGGAAAAAGGTGGCTACACCTTC,TRBJ1-2,NA,NA,TRBV21-1
CASSLWFGPENEQFF,TGCGCCAGCAGCTTGTGGTTTGGACCAGAGAATGAGCAGTTCTTC,TRBJ2-1,NA,NA,TRBV5-1
CASCPPGQGIYEQYF,TGCGCCAGCTGCCCCCCGGGACAGGGGATCTACGAGCAGTACTTC,TRBJ2-7,NA,TRBD1,TRBV10-2
CASSDPFLAGTDTQYF,TGTGCCAGCAGTGACCCCTTCCTAGCGGGCACAGATACGCAGTATTTT,TRBJ2-3,many,TRBD2,TRBV2
CASTSGYNKQFF,TGTGCCAGCACCAGCGGATACAATAAGCAGTTCTTC,TRBJ2-1,NA,NA,TRBV19
CASSLEGAKNIQYF,TGTGCCAGCAGCTTGGAGGGGGCCAAAAACATTCAGTACTTC,TRBJ2-4,many,NA,TRBV18
CASSQEWLGTGAYEQYF,TGTGCCAGCAGCCAAGAATGGTTAGGGACAGGGGCCTACGAGCAGTACTTC,TRBJ2-7,few,TRBD1,TRBV4-2
CSAYRTGQETQYF,TGCAGTGCGTATCGGACAGGACAAGAGACCCAGTACTTC,TRBJ2-5,many,TRBD1,TRBV20-1
CASSGSGTVSYEQYF,TGTGCCAGCAGCGGCTCCGGGACAGTCTCCTACGAGCAGTACTTC,TRBJ2-7,many,TRBD1,TRBV9
CASSLGTSGRYEQYF,TGTGCCAGCAGTTTGGGAACTAGCGGGAGGTACGAGCAGTACTTC,TRBJ2-7,NA,TRBD2,TRBV27
CASSLVGQGGYTEAFF,TGCGCCAGCAGCCTGGTAGGGCAGGGAGGATACACTGAAGCTTTCTTT,TRBJ1-1,NA,NA,TRBV5-1
CASSEDRDSPLHF,TGTGCCAGCAGTGAGGACAGAGATTCACCCCTCCACTTT,TRBJ1-6,few,NA,TRBV6-1
CASTRGGTHINYGYTF,TGTGCCAGCACCCGGGGAGGTACCCACATTAACTATGGCTACACCTTC,TRBJ1-2,many,NA,TRBV12-3/TRBV12-4
CSARFSRNRGSSYEQYF,TGCAGTGCTAGATTCTCCCGTAACCGGGGAAGCTCCTACGAGCAGTACTTC,TRBJ2-7,once,NA,TRBV20-1
CVSTPTGTGVQPQHF,TGTGTCAGCACCCCGACCGGGACAGGAGTACAGCCCCAGCATTTT,TRBJ1-5,NA,TRBD1,TRBV27
CASSRDTAVNSPLHF,TGTGCCAGCAGCCGAGATACGGCCGTAAATTCACCCCTCCACTTT,TRBJ1-6,NA,NA,TRBV14
CSVCGKIYNEQFF,TGCAGCGTTTGCGGGAAAATATACAATGAGCAGTTCTTC,TRBJ2-1,many,NA,TRBV29-1
CASSPRASGSDTQYF,TGTGCCAGCAGCCCGAGGGCTAGCGGGAGCGATACGCAGTATTTT,TRBJ2-3,NA,TRBD2,TRBV3-1
CASSDPGDPTDTQYF,TGTGCCAGCAGCGACCCGGGAGATCCCACAGATACGCAGTATTTT,TRBJ2-3,few,NA,TRBV9
CASSPRDGTSGMDEQFF,TGTGCCAGCAGCCCCCGGGATGGGACTAGCGGTATGGATGAGCAGTTCTTC,TRBJ2-1,once,TRBD2,TRBV11-3
CAWSVSRGEAFF,TGTGCCTGGAGTGTATCCAGGGGGGAAGCTTTCTTT,TRBJ1-1,once,TRBD1,TRBV30
CASSSSGGSIYGYTF,TGCGCCAGCAGCTCGTCAGGGGGTTCGATCTATGGCTACACCTTC,TRBJ1-2,few,TRBD1,TRBV5-1
CASSAAYEQFF,TGTGCCAGCAGTGCCGCCTATGAGCAGTTCTTC,TRBJ2-1,many,NA,TRBV2
CSARASGRFYEQYF,TGCAGTGCTAGAGCTAGCGGGCGTTTCTACGAGCAGTACTTC,TRBJ2-7,many,TRBD2,TRBV20-1
CASSIHRATDRNEQFF,TGTGCCAGCAGCATTCACCGGGCCACGGACAGAAATGAGCAGTTCTTC,TRBJ2-1,NA,NA,TRBV9
CASPDAHPIEGYTF,TGTGCCAGCCCGGACGCTCATCCTATAGAGGGCTACACCTTC,TRBJ1-2,NA,NA,TRBV13
CSASVERGYYEQYF,TGCAGTGCTAGTGTAGAGCGGGGGTACTACGAGCAGTACTTC,TRBJ2-7,many,TRBD2,TRBV20-1